Sequencing of this TCR beta chain was carried out in a study of PD-1 blockade in classical Hodgkin lymphoma. The patients all showed relapse after autologous stem cell transplantation, while their brentuximab vedotin exposure varied. The patients, who had relapsed/refractory classical Hodgkin lymphoma, achieved best responses of complete response, partial response or progressive disease. The protocol was immunoSEQ multiplex PCR, while the TCRdb copy is restricted to in-frame clones and leaves out a portion. In the table there are about 4,200 clones, about three fifths of which are singletons. This clone counts as medium-sized (0.01 to 0.1%). Its antigen remains unknown. Germline CDR1 MNHNY, CDR2 SVGAGI (reference sequence). V was clipped by 6 bases and J by 4 bases, with 13 bases between them. The CDR3 has 14 amino acids. Broader study findings: For complete responders, baseline diversity was comparable to that of newly diagnosed patients. Later analyses included only patients treated at least 1 year post-ASCT. Baseline TCR diversity was reportedly lower in newly diagnosed patients than healthy donors.

This receptor was identified in a human donor with classical Hodgkin lymphoma. The chain employs TRBV6-6 and TRBJ1-5; no clear D. The sequences come from peripheral blood mononuclear cells (PBMCs), collected before the second cycle of nivolumab. The CDR3 loop reads CASSSTRTNQPQHF. CDR3 DNA sequence: TGTGCCAGCAGCTCAACACGGACGAATCAGCCCCAGCATTTT.